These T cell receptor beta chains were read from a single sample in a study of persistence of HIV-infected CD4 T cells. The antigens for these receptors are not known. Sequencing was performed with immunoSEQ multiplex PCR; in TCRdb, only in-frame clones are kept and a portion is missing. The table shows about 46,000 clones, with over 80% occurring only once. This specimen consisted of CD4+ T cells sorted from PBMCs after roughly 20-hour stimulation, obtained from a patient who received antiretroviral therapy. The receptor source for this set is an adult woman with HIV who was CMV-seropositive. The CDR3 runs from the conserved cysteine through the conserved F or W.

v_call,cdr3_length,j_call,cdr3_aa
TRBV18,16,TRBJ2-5,CASSPQLAGGTETQYF
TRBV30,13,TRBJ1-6,CAWKGQGFSPLHF
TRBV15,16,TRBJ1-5,CATSRARGWSNRPQHF
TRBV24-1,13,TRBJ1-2,CATSDTGPYGYTF
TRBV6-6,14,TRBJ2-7,CASSPRVGTYEQYF
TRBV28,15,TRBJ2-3,CASSPPTGGRDTQYF
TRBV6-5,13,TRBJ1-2,CASQKGAFYGYTF
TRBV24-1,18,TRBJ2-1,CATSDLRGGTGNYNEQFF
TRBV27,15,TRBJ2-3,CASSWGLASTDTQYF
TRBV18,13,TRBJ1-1,CASSPGTDTEAFF
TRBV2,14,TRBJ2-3,CASSVGGPADTQYF
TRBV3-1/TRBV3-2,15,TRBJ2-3,CASSQFITTTDTQYF
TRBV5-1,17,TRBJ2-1,CASSFLSGSSSYNEQFF